Presented here are 20 T cell receptor beta chains from one specimen sequenced in a study of blood T cell repertoires in COVID-19. Clones were read by immunoSEQ multiplex PCR, and TCRdb kept only the in-frame ones, dropping some. The table has over 300,000 clones, 85% seen once. The source material was peripheral blood. The receptors come from a human donor in a cohort sampled during active COVID-19.

The sample holds one count of this clone. The chain carries TRBV9 and TRBJ1-3; D gene uncertain. Germline V CDR1 and CDR2: SGDLS, YYNGEE. V lost 0 bases and J lost 4, with 8 bases in between. The CDR3 length is 14 residues. The CDR3 bases are TGTGCCAGCAGCGTAGACTCCAAAGGAAACACCATATATTTT. It codes for CASSVDSKGNTIYF. The complete variable domain, with remaining parts taken from reference TRBV9 and TRBJ1-3, reads DSGVTQTPKHLITATGQRVTLRCSPRSGDLSVYWYQQSLDQGLQFLIQYYNGEERAKGNILERFSAQQFPDLHSELNLSSLELGDSALYFCASSVDSKGNTIYFGEGSWLTVV.

The chain recombines TRBV24-1 with TRBJ2-3, with a tentative D call TRBD1 (6 bases). The germline gives CDR1 KGHDR, CDR2 SFDVKD. CDR3 length: 15 residues. V lost 7 bases to trimming and J lost 3 bases, with 16 bases between them. The CDR3 loop is CATSSPGVATDTQYF. In DNA, the CDR3 is TGTGCCACCAGCTCGCCAGGGGTTGCGACAGATACGCAGTATTTT.

The chain combines TRBV11-2 with TRBJ2-1, with TRBD1 matching over 9 bases. Germline CDR1 is SGHAT and CDR2 is FQNNGV. The CDR3 is made up of 15 amino acids. Trimming took 5 bases from V and 8 from J; bases not matched to a gene: 10. The DNA of the CDR3 is TGTGCCAGCAGCCCCGACAGGGGGGGTTTCGATGAGCAGTTCTTC. Protein sequence: CASSPDRGGFDEQFF.

V and J are TRBV5-4 and TRBJ1-5; unclear D gene. Germline-derived CDR1 and CDR2 are SGHNT and YYREEE (reference sequence). The CDR3 covers 13 residues. V was trimmed by 5 bases and J by 5 bases, leaving 11 bases between them. The CDR3 protein is CASSRDQDQPQHF. The CDR3 region has the DNA TGTGCCAGCAGTCGTGACCAGGATCAGCCCCAGCATTTT.

This clone came up a few times. V usage is TRBV10-3 and J usage is TRBJ1-2, with D uncertain. This CDR3 comprises 12 residues. V lost 8 bases and J lost 4, with 11 bases in between. Germline V gene data show CDR1 as ENHRY and CDR2 as SYGVKD. CDR3 coding DNA: TGTGCCATCGGACGTGGAGGCTATGGCTACACCTTC. Protein sequence: CAIGRGGYGYTF.

V usage is TRBV6-5 and J usage is TRBJ2-1; D is perhaps TRBD2 (6 bases). The V gene lost 6 bases and the J gene lost 13 bases, with 22 bases spanning the gap. The germline gives CDR1 MNHEY, CDR2 SVGAGI. The CDR3 is 14 amino acids. The CDR3 DNA reads TGTGCCAGCAGCTCCCCGTTCGGGGGAAAGGGCCAGTTCTTC. Protein: CASSSPFGGKGQFF.

The J gene is TRBJ2-3, the V gene TRBV5-1; a possible D gene is TRBD2 (5 bases). V was pared by 2 bases and J by 5 bases, with 12 bases between. This CDR3 has 14 residues. In germline, CDR1 is SGHRS, CDR2 YFSETQ. The CDR3 spells CASSLGLPEDTQYF. DNA for the CDR3: TGCGCCAGCAGCTTAGGACTGCCCGAAGATACGCAGTATTTT.

V gene TRBV27 combines with J gene TRBJ2-4; 9 bases fit TRBD1. Germline trimming cut 7 bases from V and 3 bases from J; bases unmatched to any gene: 10. The CDR3 is 16 residues long. CDR1 and CDR2 from the germline V gene are MNHEY and SMNVEV (reference sequence). This CDR3 reads CASTAGTGLGKNIQYF. DNA of the CDR3: TGTGCCAGCACCGCCGGGACAGGGTTGGGCAAAAACATTCAGTACTTC.

The chain combines TRBV19 with TRBJ1-5; TRBD1 is a possible D gene (5 bases). The V and J ends lost 3 bases and 4 bases respectively, with 13 bases between them. Germline V gene data show CDR1 as LNHDA and CDR2 as SQIVND (reference sequence). CDR3 length: 15 residues. The CDR3: CASSIKGSLNQPQHF. CDR3 sequence (DNA): TGTGCCAGTAGTATTAAGGGGTCTCTAAATCAGCCCCAGCATTTT.

The chain links TRBV7-9 to TRBJ1-6, with unresolved D. Trimming left V 6 bases short and J 1 base short, with 13 bases between. The V gene's germline CDR1 is SEHNR and CDR2 FQNEAQ (reference sequence). CDR3 length: 16 amino acids. Written as DNA, the CDR3 is TGTGCCAGCAGGGATTCTCGGGGATCCTATAATTCACCCCTCCACTTT. This encodes CASRDSRGSYNSPLHF. Full variable domain (rest looked up from reference TRBV7-9 and TRBJ1-6): DTGVSQNPRHKITKRGQNVTFRCDPISEHNRLYWYRQTLGQGPEFLTYFQNEAQLEKSRLLSDRFSAERPKGSFSTLEIQRTEQGDSAMYLCASRDSRGSYNSPLHFGNGTRLTVT.

The V gene is TRBV5-1, the J gene TRBJ1-1; TRBD1 might be the D (5 bases). The CDR3 is made up of 17 amino acids. V dropped 2 bases and J dropped 0 bases, with 17 bases sitting between them. Germline CDR1 SGHRS, CDR2 YFSETQ. The CDR3 spells CASSFAGKDKLNTEAFF. Here the CDR3 DNA reads TGCGCCAGCAGCTTCGCCGGAAAGGACAAATTGAACACTGAAGCTTTCTTT. The whole variable domain, remainder taken from reference TRBV5-1 and TRBJ1-1, is KAGVTQTPRYLIKTRGQQVTLSCSPISGHRSVSWYQQTPGQGLQFLFEYFSETQRNKGNFPGRFSGRQFSNSRSEMNVSTLELGDSALYLCASSFAGKDKLNTEAFFGQGTRLTVV.

This chain joins TRBV11-2 and TRBJ2-1; 9 bases line up with TRBD2. The V gene end was trimmed by 6 bases and the J gene end by 5 bases; junction bases not matched to a gene: 14. The CDR3 sequence is 17 residues long. Germline CDR1 SGHAT, CDR2 FQNNGV. Here the CDR3 DNA reads TGTGCCAGCAGATTACTGACTAGCGGTGATGTAGACAATGAGCAGTTCTTC. Its translation: CASRLLTSGDVDNEQFF.

The genes are TRBV18 and TRBJ1-1; 10 nucleotides match TRBD1. The germline CDR1 and CDR2 sequences are KGHSH and LQKENI. This CDR3 contains 16 residues. Trimming at V came to 4 bases and at J to 11 bases, leaving 16 bases not matched to a gene. CDR3 sequence reads: CASSLQSSGTGEGAFF. CDR3 nucleotide sequence: TGTGCCAGCTCACTCCAGAGCTCCGGGACAGGGGAGGGGGCTTTCTTT.

The V gene is TRBV10-2, the J gene TRBJ1-6; perhaps TRBD1 as D (5 bases). V lost 1 base, J lost 7 bases, and 11 bases lay in between. CDR1 WSHSY and CDR2 SAAADI come from the germline V gene. CDR3 size: 15 residues. Here the CDR3 DNA reads TGCGCCAGCAGTGAGTGGTTGACAGTCAATTCACCCCTCCACTTT. Its translation is CASSEWLTVNSPLHF.

The chain links TRBV6-5 to TRBJ1-6; D unresolved. V lost 6 bases to trimming and J lost 7 bases, with 13 bases between them. The CDR3 spans 14 residues. Germline loops: CDR1 MNHEY, CDR2 SVGAGI. CDR3 loop: CASRSGDTNSPLHF. DNA for the CDR3: TGTGCCAGCAGGTCAGGCGATACCAATTCACCCCTCCACTTT.

The J gene is TRBJ1-5, the V gene TRBV5-1; D is ambiguous. The germline V gene encodes CDR1 SGHRS and CDR2 YFSETQ. The CDR3 has 13 residues. The V end lost 1 base, the J end lost 4 bases, and 6 bases lay between the germline ends. The CDR3 region has the DNA TGCGCCAGCAGCTTGTATCCTAATCAGCCCCAGCATTTT. Translation: CASSLYPNQPQHF. The entire variable domain, with the rest obtained from reference TRBV5-1 and TRBJ1-5, is as follows: KAGVTQTPRYLIKTRGQQVTLSCSPISGHRSVSWYQQTPGQGLQFLFEYFSETQRNKGNFPGRFSGRQFSNSRSEMNVSTLELGDSALYLCASSLYPNQPQHFGDGTRLSIL.

The chain combines TRBV19 with TRBJ1-5; the D gene is possibly TRBD1 (6 bases). CDR1 and CDR2 (germline): LNHDA, SQIVND (reference sequence). CDR3 length equals 16 residues. Trimming left V 6 bases short and J 1 base short, with 16 bases between. CDR3 coding DNA: TGTGCCAGTAGAGGACAGCTCCTAGGGAGCAATCAGCCCCAGCATTTT. Residues: CASRGQLLGSNQPQHF.

The chain has TRBV5-6 and TRBJ1-2, with D perhaps TRBD1 (6 bases). This CDR3 is 15 amino acids long. V lost 6 bases and J 2 bases, leaving 17 bases between the germline ends. Germline V gene lookup returns CDR1 SGHDT and CDR2 YYEEEE. The CDR3 region is CASISLGARNYGYTF. In DNA form, the CDR3 reads TGTGCCAGCATCTCGCTGGGGGCGAGAAACTATGGCTACACCTTC.

The J gene is TRBJ1-4, the V gene TRBV28; D gene ambiguous. The germline V and J ends were trimmed by 5 bases and 4 bases, with 14 bases remaining between them. The CDR3 runs 15 residues. Germline loops: CDR1 MDHEN, CDR2 SYDVKM. CDR3 DNA: TGTGCCAGCAGTGTCCCGGGTAGCGGTAATGAAAAACTGTTTTTT. This gives the protein CASSVPGSGNEKLFF.

The gene calls are TRBV5-1 and TRBJ2-3; 12 bases map to TRBD1. Trimming removed 4 bases from V and 5 bases from J; junction bases left unmatched: 8. The germline V gene has CDR1 SGHRS and CDR2 YFSETQ. CDR3 size: 16 residues. In DNA form, the CDR3 reads TGCGCCAGCAGCCCATGGGGGACAGGGGGCAAAGATACGCAGTATTTT. This codes for CASSPWGTGGKDTQYF.